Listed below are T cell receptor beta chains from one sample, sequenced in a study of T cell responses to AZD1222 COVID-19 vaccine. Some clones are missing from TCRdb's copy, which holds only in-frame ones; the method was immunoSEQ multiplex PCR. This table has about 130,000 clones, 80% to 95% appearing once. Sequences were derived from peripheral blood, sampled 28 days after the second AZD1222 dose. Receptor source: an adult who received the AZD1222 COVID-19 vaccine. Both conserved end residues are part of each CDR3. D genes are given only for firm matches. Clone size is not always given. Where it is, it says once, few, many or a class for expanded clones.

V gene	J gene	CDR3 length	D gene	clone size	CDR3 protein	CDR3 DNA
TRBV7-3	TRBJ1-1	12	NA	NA	CASGSRGSEAFF	TGTGCCAGCGGTTCACGGGGCTCTGAAGCTTTCTTT
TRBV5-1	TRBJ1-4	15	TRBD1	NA	CASSWTDRGDGKLFF	TGCGCCAGCAGCTGGACCGACAGGGGGGATGGAAAACTGTTTTTT
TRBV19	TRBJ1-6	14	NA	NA	CASSIAGSDSPLHF	TGTGCCAGTAGTATAGCAGGTTCGGATTCACCCCTCCACTTT
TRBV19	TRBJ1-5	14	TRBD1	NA	CASSIGQGSWPQHF	TGTGCCAGTAGTATCGGACAGGGCAGTTGGCCCCAGCATTTT
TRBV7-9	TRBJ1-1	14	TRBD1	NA	CASSFGGGVTEAFF	TGTGCCAGCAGCTTTGGAGGGGGCGTCACTGAAGCTTTCTTT
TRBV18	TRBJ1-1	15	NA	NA	CASSPRQSMNTEAFF	TGTGCCAGCTCACCCAGACAGTCCATGAACACTGAAGCTTTCTTT
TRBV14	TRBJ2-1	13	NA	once	CATRKLGVDEQFF	TGTGCAACAAGGAAGTTGGGGGTCGATGAGCAGTTCTTC
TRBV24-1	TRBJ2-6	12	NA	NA	CAAPWGANVLTF	TGTGCCGCTCCGTGGGGGGCCAACGTCCTGACTTTC
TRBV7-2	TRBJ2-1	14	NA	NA	CASSRPGSYNEQFF	TGTGCCAGCAGCAGGCCCGGGTCCTACAATGAGCAGTTCTTC
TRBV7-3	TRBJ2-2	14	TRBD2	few	CASSASGSSGELFF	TGTGCCAGCAGCGCTAGCGGGAGCTCCGGGGAGCTGTTTTTT
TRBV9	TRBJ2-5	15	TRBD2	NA	CASSVDQRGGETQYF	TGTGCCAGCAGCGTAGATCAGCGGGGGGGAGAGACCCAGTACTTC
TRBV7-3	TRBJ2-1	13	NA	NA	CASSPPPHNEQFF	TGTGCCAGCAGCCCGCCGCCCCACAATGAGCAGTTCTTC
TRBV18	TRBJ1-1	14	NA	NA	CASSPLEMNTEAFF	TGTGCCAGCTCACCACTGGAGATGAACACTGAAGCTTTCTTT
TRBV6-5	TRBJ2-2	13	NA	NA	CASTRPGAGELFF	TGTGCCAGCACCCGCCCGGGGGCCGGGGAGCTGTTTTTT
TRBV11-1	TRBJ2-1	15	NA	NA	CASSYGGGVYNEQFF	TGTGCCAGCAGCTACGGTGGGGGAGTGTACAATGAGCAGTTCTTC
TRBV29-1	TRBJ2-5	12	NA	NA	CSVEGQIETQYF	TGCAGCGTTGAAGGACAGATAGAGACCCAGTACTTC
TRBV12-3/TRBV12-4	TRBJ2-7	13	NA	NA	CASSRLVSDEQYF	TGTGCCAGCAGCAGACTAGTTTCCGACGAGCAGTACTTC
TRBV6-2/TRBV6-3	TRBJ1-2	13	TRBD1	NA	CASSQGANYGYTF	TGTGCCAGCAGTCAGGGGGCTAACTATGGCTACACCTTC
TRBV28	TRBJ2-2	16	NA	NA	CASSLFPGRNTGELFF	TGTGCCAGCAGTTTATTCCCAGGGAGGAACACCGGGGAGCTGTTTTTT
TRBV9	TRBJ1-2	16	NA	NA	CASSSAPGRTNYGYTF	TGTGCCAGCAGTTCTGCACCAGGGCGAACTAACTATGGCTACACCTTC
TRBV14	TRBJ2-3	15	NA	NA	CASSQVGVSTDTQYF	TGTGCCAGCAGCCAAGTGGGGGTGTCCACAGATACGCAGTATTTT
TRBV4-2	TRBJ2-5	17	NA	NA	CASSQVSASVDQETQYF	TGTGCCAGCAGCCAAGTGTCGGCTAGTGTAGACCAAGAGACCCAGTACTTC
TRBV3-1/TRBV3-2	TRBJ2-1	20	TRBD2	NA	CASSEGYASGRLSYYNEQFF	TGTGCCAGCAGCGAAGGTTATGCTAGCGGGAGGTTATCCTACTACAATGAGCAGTTCTTC
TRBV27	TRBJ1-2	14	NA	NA	CASRAPGRGYGYTF	TGTGCCAGCCGAGCCCCGGGCAGGGGCTATGGCTACACCTTC
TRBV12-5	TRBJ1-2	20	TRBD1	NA	CASGSGELRDRGLLGYGYTF	TGTGCTAGTGGCAGCGGCGAGCTCAGGGACAGGGGGCTTCTGGGCTATGGCTACACCTTC
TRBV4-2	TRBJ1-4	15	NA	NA	CASSQEVNTNEKLFF	TGTGCCAGCAGCCAAGAGGTGAATACTAATGAAAAACTGTTTTTT
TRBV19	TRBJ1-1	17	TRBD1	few	CASKSRGGSKMNTEAFF	TGTGCCAGTAAGTCTCGAGGGGGCTCCAAAATGAACACTGAAGCTTTCTTT
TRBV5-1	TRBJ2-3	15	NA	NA	CASSLVGESTDTQYF	TGCGCCAGCAGCTTGGTCGGCGAGAGCACAGATACGCAGTATTTT
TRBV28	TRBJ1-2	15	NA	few	CASSPRGRGNYGYTF	TGTGCCAGCAGTCCTCGAGGTAGGGGTAACTATGGCTACACCTTC
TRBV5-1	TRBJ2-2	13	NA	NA	CASSLGRLGELFF	TGCGCCAGCAGCTTGGGCAGACTCGGGGAGCTGTTTTTT
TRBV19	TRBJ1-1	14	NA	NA	CASSIGAGSGEAFF	TGTGCCAGTAGTATAGGGGCAGGGAGCGGTGAAGCTTTCTTT
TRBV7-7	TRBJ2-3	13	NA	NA	CASSLGVTDTQYF	TGTGCCAGCAGCTTAGGGGTGACAGATACGCAGTATTTT
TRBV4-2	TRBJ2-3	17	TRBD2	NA	CASSQGLAGEGADTQYF	TGTGCCAGCAGCCAAGGACTAGCGGGAGAGGGGGCAGATACGCAGTATTTT
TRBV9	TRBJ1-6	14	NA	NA	CASSVGHRNSPLHF	TGTGCCAGCAGCGTAGGGCACAGAAATTCACCCCTCCACTTT
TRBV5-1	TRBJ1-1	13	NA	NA	CASSLYKGTEAFF	TGCGCCAGCAGCCTTTACAAGGGCACTGAAGCTTTCTTT
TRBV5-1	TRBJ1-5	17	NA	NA	CASSLEPTGGSNQPQHF	TGCGCCAGCAGCTTGGAGCCTACGGGGGGAAGCAATCAGCCCCAGCATTTT
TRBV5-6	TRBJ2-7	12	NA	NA	CASFTQGYEQYF	TGTGCCAGCTTCACACAGGGCTACGAGCAGTACTTC
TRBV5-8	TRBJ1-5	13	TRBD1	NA	CASSRTGFKPQHF	TGTGCCAGCAGCCGGACAGGGTTCAAGCCCCAGCATTTT
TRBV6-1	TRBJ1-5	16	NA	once	CASSVPRLGSRQPQHF	TGTGCCAGCAGTGTCCCCAGGTTAGGCTCGAGGCAGCCCCAGCATTTT
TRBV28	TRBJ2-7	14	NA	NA	CASKKGGSSYEQYF	TGTGCCAGTAAAAAGGGGGGCAGCTCCTACGAGCAGTACTTC
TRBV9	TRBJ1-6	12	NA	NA	CASSGGGSPLHF	TGTGCCAGCAGCGGGGGGGGTTCACCCCTCCACTTT
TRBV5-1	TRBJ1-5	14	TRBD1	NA	CASSWTGLNQPQHF	TGCGCCAGCAGCTGGACAGGGCTGAATCAGCCCCAGCATTTT
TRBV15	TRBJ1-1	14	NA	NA	CATSREAGVTEAFF	TGTGCCACCAGCAGAGAGGCAGGCGTCACTGAAGCTTTCTTT
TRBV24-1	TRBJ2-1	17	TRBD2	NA	CATSDWTSGRAGNEQFF	TGTGCCACCAGTGATTGGACTAGCGGGAGGGCCGGCAATGAGCAGTTCTTC
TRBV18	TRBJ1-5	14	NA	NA	CASSPSGTNQPQHF	TGTGCCAGCTCACCATCGGGGACCAATCAGCCCCAGCATTTT
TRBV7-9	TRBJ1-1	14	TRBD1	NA	CASSFEGQAAEAFF	TGTGCCAGCAGCTTCGAAGGACAGGCGGCTGAAGCTTTCTTT
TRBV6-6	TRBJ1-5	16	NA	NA	CASSREAGVSNQPQHF	TGTGCCAGCAGTCGCGAGGCGGGCGTAAGCAATCAGCCCCAGCATTTT
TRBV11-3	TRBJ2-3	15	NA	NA	CASSFGQGRTDTQYF	TGTGCCAGCAGCTTCGGGCAGGGAAGGACAGATACGCAGTATTTT
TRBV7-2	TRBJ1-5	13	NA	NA	CASGWGKNQPQHF	TGTGCCAGCGGATGGGGTAAGAATCAGCCCCAGCATTTT
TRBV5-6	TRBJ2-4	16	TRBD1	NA	CASSSGQVLAKNIQYF	TGTGCCAGCAGCTCCGGACAGGTTTTAGCCAAAAACATTCAGTACTTC
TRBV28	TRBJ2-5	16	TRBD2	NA	CASSLSQRGPQETQYF	TGTGCCAGCAGTTTAAGCCAGCGGGGGCCCCAAGAGACCCAGTACTTC
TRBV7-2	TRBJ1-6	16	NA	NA	CASSLASGRYNSPLHF	TGTGCCAGCAGCTTAGCTTCAGGGCGTTATAATTCACCCCTCCACTTT